Presented here are 24 T cell receptor beta chains from one specimen sequenced in a study of regulatory T cells in long-lasting Graves disease. Time point of the sample: newly diagnosed GD, antithyroid drugs for less than 3 months. The authors made the TCR library using RNA they extracted from PBMCs. CDR3 regions were amplified by Arm-PCR using iRepertoire HTBI primers to build TCR beta libraries. TCRdb independently ran MiXCR on the multiplex PCR reads; one entry per CDR3 protein. The table shows some 490,000 distinct CDR3 sequences, with 12% occurring only once. These data were likewise used in another study, on T cells in Graves' hyperthyroidism and ophthalmopathy.

Here the sequenced sample was peripheral blood mononuclear cells (PBMCs), taken at new diagnosis, from a patient treated with antithyroid drugs. The receptor source for this set is a woman in her 30s with Graves disease.

This clonotype was counted ten times or more. The chain recombines TRBV19 with TRBJ2-1; perhaps TRBD1 as D (6 bases). Germline assignment: CDR1 LNHDA and CDR2 SQIVND (reference sequence). The ends were cut back, 3 bases at V and 3 bases at J, with 12 bases in the middle. The CDR3 has 15 residues. CDR3 region: CASSIDRLSYNEQFF. CDR3 DNA: TGTGCCAGTAGTATCGACAGGCTAAGCTACAATGAGCAGTTCTTC.

The table lists this clonotype with many counts. This chain connects TRBV7-8 to TRBJ2-7; D might be TRBD2 (5 bases). The CDR3 consists of 14 residues. Germline V gene lookup returns CDR1 SGHVS and CDR2 FQNEAQ. V lost 5 bases and J lost 3, with 14 bases in between. CDR3 amino acids: CASSPTIEGYEQYF. The CDR3 region has the DNA TGTGCCAGCAGCCCGACTATCGAAGGCTACGAGCAGTACTTC.

This clonotype showed up many times. The rearrangement joins TRBV30 to TRBJ1-6; D gene ambiguous. Germline V gene sequence: CDR1 GTSNPN, CDR2 SVGIG (reference sequence). Trimming stripped 2 bases from V and 12 bases from J, with 17 bases between. CDR3 length: 14 residues. The CDR3 here is CAWSPRGPWGPLHF. The DNA of the CDR3 is TGTGCCTGGAGTCCGCGAGGGCCCTGGGGACCCCTCCACTTT.

In its sample, this clonotype was seen many times. This rearrangement joins TRBV7-8 to TRBJ1-5; perhaps TRBD1 as D (5 bases). The germline gives CDR1 SGHVS, CDR2 FQNEAQ. The CDR3 consists of 17 residues. V lost 2 bases, J lost 5 bases, and 19 bases lay in between. Here the CDR3 reads CASSLPPGDSKHQPQHF. CDR3 nucleotide sequence: TGTGCCAGCAGCTTACCCCCGGGGGACTCCAAACATCAGCCCCAGCATTTT.

This clonotype has a count of ten or more. The rearrangement uses TRBV29-1 and TRBJ2-2; possible D gene TRBD2, 5 bases. Trimming stripped 7 bases from V and 5 bases from J, with 11 bases between. Germline V gives CDR1 SQVTM, CDR2 ANQGSEA. The CDR3 is made up of 12 amino acids. The CDR3 region is CSAGVVTGELFF. For the CDR3, the DNA is TGCAGCGCCGGGGTCGTAACCGGGGAGCTGTTTTTT.

The rearrangement uses TRBV20-1 and TRBJ1-4, with D hard to call. The V end lost 4 bases, the J end lost 7 bases, and 13 bases lay between the germline ends. The CDR3 runs 13 residues. Germline-derived CDR1 and CDR2 are DFQATT and SNEGSKA (reference sequence). The CDR3, as DNA: TGCAGTGCTAAATCATTAGACATTGAAAAACTGTTTTTT. It codes for CSAKSLDIEKLFF.

This chain joins TRBV7-9 and TRBJ2-1; 9 nucleotides align to TRBD2. Germline trimming cut 5 bases from V and 10 bases from J; bases unmatched to any gene: 3. Germline V gene lookup returns CDR1 SEHNR and CDR2 FQNEAQ (reference sequence). The CDR3 has 12 residues. CDR3 sequence: CASSDLAGEQFF. For the CDR3, the DNA is TGTGCCAGCAGCGATCTAGCGGGAGAGCAGTTCTTC.

This clonotype was seen a few times. The rearrangement links TRBV19 to TRBJ1-5, with 9 nucleotides matching TRBD1. V was clipped by 2 bases and J by 6 bases; unmatched bases: 8. This CDR3 comprises 16 residues. CDR1 and CDR2 (germline): LNHDA, SQIVND (reference sequence). CDR3 sequence reads: CASSILTGGRGQPQHF. CDR3 sequence (DNA): TGTGCCAGTAGTATACTAACAGGGGGCAGGGGTCAGCCCCAGCATTTT.

The chain uses TRBV4-3 and TRBJ2-7; 7 bases are shared with TRBD2. CDR1 and CDR2 from the germline V gene are LGHNA and YSLEER. The CDR3 is 14 amino acids. Losses at the gene ends were 4 bases for V and 3 bases for J; bases not matched to a gene: 6. The CDR3 nucleotides are TGCGCCAGCAGCCCTGGACTAGGTTACTACGAGCAGTACTTC. Translation: CASSPGLGYYEQYF.

About this clonotype: Possible read error: a much larger clone is one base away. The chain links TRBV25-1 to TRBJ2-3; D is unresolved. Germline V gene data show CDR1 as MGHDK and CDR2 as SYGVNS. This CDR3 comprises 17 residues. CDR3 nucleotide sequence: TGTGCCAGCAGTCCTGACTCACGCCGTCTCTACACAGATGCGCAGTATTTT. Translated: CASSPDSRRLYTDAQYF.

In this sample, this clonotype turned up many times. The CDR3 is CASRVRDDAFSPLHF. The DNA of the CDR3 is TGTGCCAGCAGAGTACGGGACGATGCTTTTTCACCCCTCCACTTT. The chain joins TRBV6-1 to TRBJ1-6; tentative D call: TRBD1 (5 bases). Between the trimmed V and J ends, which lost 6 bases and 9 bases, there was a span of 18 bases. The germline V gene has CDR1 MNHNS and CDR2 SASEGT. The CDR3 runs 15 residues.

This clonotype was detected ten times or more. The V gene is TRBV7-2, the J gene TRBJ2-5; the D is unclear. In germline, CDR1 is SGHTA, CDR2 FQGNSA. Trimming shortened V by 0 bases and J by 4 bases, and 12 bases separated the two germline ends. The CDR3 totals 15 residues. CDR3 bases: TGTGCCAGCAGCTTAGCGGGCAAGATAGGAGAGACCCAGTACTTC. It yields the protein CASSLAGKIGETQYF.

The rearrangement links TRBV11-2 to TRBJ2-1, with TRBD2 matching over 7 bases. Germline V gene data show CDR1 as SGHAT and CDR2 as FQNNGV. With 4 bases clipped from V and 8 bases from J, the junction kept 17 bases outside the gene matches. This CDR3 contains 17 residues. The CDR3 protein is CASSSGVGRAWFDEQFF. In nucleotides, the CDR3 is TGTGCCAGCAGCTCCGGCGTGGGGAGGGCCTGGTTCGATGAGCAGTTCTTC.

Comment on this clonotype: One end of the junction varies from germline; a read error may be responsible. The genes are TRBV18 and TRBJ2-2, with unresolved D. CDR1 is KGHSH and CDR2 is LQKENI in the germline V gene. The CDR3 has 15 residues. In nucleotides, the CDR3 is TGTGCCAGCTCACCGATTCAACTGAACGCCGGGGAGCTGTTTTTT. Residues: CASSPIQLNAGELFF.

As regards this clonotype: One base away lies a much larger clone, so this may be a sequencing read error. The chain has TRBV6-4 and TRBJ2-2, with TRBD2 matching over 9 bases. Trimming took 3 bases from V and 4 from J; bases not matched to a gene: 0. The CDR3 spans 14 residues. Germline values: CDR1 MRHNA, CDR2 SNTAGT. This CDR3 is CASSEAGGTGELFF. CDR3 DNA sequence: TGTGCCAGCAGTGAAGCGGGAGGCACCGGGGAGCTGTTTTTT.

Comments on this clonotype: This likely reflects a read error, since a far larger clone is one base away. No conserved phenylalanine or tryptophan ends this CDR3, so it is likely a read error. The chain links TRBV5-4 to TRBJ1-1; tentatively, D is TRBD1 (5 bases). This CDR3 spans 14 amino acids. Germline CDR1 SGHNT, CDR2 YYREEE (reference sequence). V lost 4 bases to trimming and J lost 0 bases, with 10 bases between them. Here the CDR3 DNA reads TGTGCCAGCAGCCTGACAGCTTTGAACACTGAAGCTTTCTCT. It codes for CASSLTALNTEAFS.

Ten or more counts support this clonotype. The J gene is TRBJ1-2, the V gene TRBV19, with 8 bases matching TRBD1. The CDR3 has 15 amino acids. Looked up from germline, CDR1 is LNHDA and CDR2 is SQIVND (reference sequence). With V trimmed by 4 bases and J by 2 bases, 6 bases remained unmatched. CDR3 protein: CASSTPGQANYGYTF. The CDR3, as DNA: TGTGCCAGTAGTACCCCGGGACAGGCGAACTATGGCTACACCTTC.

This clonotype was counted many times. This chain links TRBV6-2 or TRBV6-3 with TRBJ2-1, with TRBD2 matching 8 bases. CDR3 length: 16 amino acids. CDR1 MNHEY and CDR2 SVGEGT come from the germline V gene. With 5 bases clipped from V and 3 bases from J, the junction kept 9 bases outside the gene matches. In nucleotides, the CDR3 is TGTGCCAGCAGTGTTGATAGCGGGATCTTCTACAATGAGCAGTTCTTC. It is translated as CASSVDSGIFYNEQFF.

In its sample, this clonotype was seen a few times. The rearrangement links TRBV19 to TRBJ1-2, with 7 bases that match TRBD1. Unmatched junction bases numbered 9, after V lost 3 bases and J lost 2 bases. The CDR3 contains 16 residues. The V gene's germline CDR1 is LNHDA and CDR2 SQIVND (reference sequence). CDR3 sequence reads: CASSIAFRGGNYGYTF. As DNA, the CDR3 is TGTGCCAGTAGTATCGCTTTCAGAGGGGGCAACTATGGCTACACCTTC.

The rearrangement links TRBV20-1 to TRBJ2-3; TRBD2 matches 12 bases. CDR1 is DFQATT, CDR2 SNEGSKA, per germline (reference sequence). The V and J ends lost 1 base and 5 bases, in that order; junction bases with no gene match: 13. The length of the CDR3 is 18 residues. CDR3 in amino acids: CSARVYLLAGGPRDTQYF. CDR3 bases: TGCAGTGCTAGAGTCTACCTCCTAGCGGGAGGGCCAAGAGATACGCAGTATTTT.

This clonotype was seen many times. The chain is built from TRBV7-2 and TRBJ2-3; 7 positions agree with TRBD1. Germline V gene lookup returns CDR1 SGHTA and CDR2 FQGNSA. With 5 bases clipped from V and 5 bases from J, the junction kept 7 bases outside the gene matches. The CDR3 loop spans 14 amino acids. Written as DNA, the CDR3 is TGTGCCAGCAGCGCTTGGACAGGTCAAGATACGCAGTATTTT. Residues: CASSAWTGQDTQYF. The entire variable domain, with the rest obtained from reference TRBV7-2 and TRBJ2-3, is as follows: GAGVSQSPSNKVTEKGKDVELRCDPISGHTALYWYRQSLGQGLEFLIYFQGNSAPDKSGLPSDRFSAERTGGSVSTLTIQRTQQEDSAVYLCASSAWTGQDTQYFGPGTRLTVL.

This clonotype was recorded at least ten times. J is TRBJ2-1 and V is TRBV11-2; perhaps D is TRBD1 or TRBD2 (5 bases each). Trimming shortened V by 3 bases and J by 4 bases, and 22 bases separated the two germline ends. CDR3 length: 18 amino acids. Germline V gene lookup returns CDR1 SGHAT and CDR2 FQNNGV. The CDR3 sequence is CASSFGQGYAGIYNEQFF. DNA of the CDR3: TGTGCCAGCAGCTTCGGTCAGGGCTACGCGGGTATTTACAATGAGCAGTTCTTC.

V and J are TRBV29-1 and TRBJ2-1, with unresolved D. V lost 4 bases to trimming and J lost 2 bases, with 9 bases between them. CDR1 is SQVTM and CDR2 is ANQGSEA in the germline V gene. The CDR3 runs 13 residues. Here the CDR3 reads CSVGGRAYNEQFF. CDR3 sequence (DNA): TGCAGCGTTGGAGGCAGAGCCTACAATGAGCAGTTCTTC.

This clonotype was seen many times. The rearrangement links TRBV11-2 to TRBJ2-1, with D maybe TRBD2 (6 bases). CDR3 length: 14 residues. The V end lost 6 bases, the J end lost 5 bases, and 14 bases lay between the germline ends. Per the germline V gene, CDR1 is SGHAT and CDR2 is FQNNGV. The CDR3 loop reads CASRRRDWNNEQFF. The CDR3 DNA reads as TGTGCCAGCAGGCGGCGGGACTGGAACAATGAGCAGTTCTTC.